The 8 T cell receptor beta chains below all came from one sample that was sequenced in a study of technical replicates of blood from several donors. The protocol was immunoSEQ multiplex PCR, while the TCRdb copy is restricted to in-frame clones and leaves out a portion. In the table there are tens of thousands of clones, approximately 94% of which are singletons. Source material: T cells isolated from PBMCs. Every receptor here comes from a human donor in good health.

DNA of the CDR3: TGTGCCAGCTCACCCCTCCAGCCTGGCCCGGGGGGCTACACCTTC. Its translation is CASSPLQPGPGGYTF. This chain joins TRBV18 and TRBJ1-2, with D unresolved. V was shortened by 3 bases and J by 8 bases, with 19 bases between the two germline ends. Germline CDR1 reads KGHSH; CDR2 reads LQKENI. The CDR3 loop spans 15 amino acids.

This chain links TRBV19 with TRBJ2-5; tentatively, D is TRBD2 (6 bases). From germline, CDR1 is LNHDA and CDR2 SQIVND (reference sequence). The CDR3 consists of 12 residues. The CDR3 bases are TGTGCTTCGGGGACTCAGCAAGAGACCCAGTACTTC. It translates to CASGTQQETQYF.

J is TRBJ1-5 and V is TRBV5-7; tentative D call: TRBD1 (6 bases). TRBV5-7 has ORF status, its function being uncertain. V dropped 3 bases and J dropped 6 bases, with 19 bases sitting between them. The CDR3 runs 16 residues. The CDR3 nucleotides read TGTGCCAGCAGCTCGAGGGGGGGGGTCCTCGGTCAGCCCCAGCATTTT. This translates into CASSSRGGVLGQPQHF.

The chain carries TRBV5-4 and TRBJ2-7; 14 positions agree with TRBD2. Germline trimming cut 3 bases from V and 4 bases from J; bases unmatched to any gene: 9. The CDR3 loop spans 17 amino acids. Germline lookup yields CDR1 SGHNT and CDR2 YYREEE (reference sequence). CDR3 amino acids: CASSSPGTSGRGYEQYF. In DNA, the CDR3 is TGTGCCAGCAGCTCCCCTGGGACTAGCGGGAGAGGGTACGAGCAGTACTTC.

The chain joins TRBV28 to TRBJ1-1; possible D gene TRBD1, 6 bases. Trimming stripped 2 bases from V and 5 bases from J, with 12 bases between. From germline, CDR1 is MDHEN and CDR2 SYDVKM. There are 14 residues in the CDR3. This CDR3 is CASSLKPGVTEAFF. The DNA for the CDR3 is TGTGCCAGCAGTTTAAAACCAGGGGTTACTGAAGCTTTCTTT.

The chain is built from TRBV18 and TRBJ2-1; 11 bases are shared with TRBD1. V was clipped by 5 bases and J by 2 bases; unmatched bases: 5. The germline CDR1 and CDR2 sequences are KGHSH and LQKENI. The CDR3 is 16 residues long. The CDR3, as DNA: TGTGCCAGCTCATACCGGGGACAGGGGGCCTACAATGAGCAGTTCTTC. Protein: CASSYRGQGAYNEQFF.

The chain carries TRBV5-5 and TRBJ2-5; TRBD2 matches at 13 bases. Germline V lookup: CDR1 SGHKS, CDR2 YYEKEE (reference sequence). This CDR3 spans 16 amino acids. V shed 4 bases and J 7 bases; nucleotides not matched to a gene: 10. The CDR3 DNA follows: TGTGCCAGCAGCGTAACTAGCGGGGGGGCCATGGTGACCCAGTACTTC. Encoded protein: CASSVTSGGAMVTQYF.

The V call is TRBV7-8, the J call TRBJ1-1; tentative D call: TRBD1 (5 bases). From germline, CDR1 is SGHVS and CDR2 FQNEAQ. This CDR3 is built from 13 residues. The V end was cut by 4 bases, the J end by 11 bases, with 17 bases between. In DNA form, the CDR3 reads TGTGCCAGCAGCTCCGATAGGGGAAAGAACGCTTTCTTT. It yields the protein CASSSDRGKNAFF.